The following is a TCR beta chain sequence with its context. V was cut by 4 bases and J by 3 bases, with 17 bases left in between. This CDR3 region has 16 residues. Germline values: CDR1 KGHSH, CDR2 LQKENI. Produced via immunoSEQ multiplex PCR; TCRdb's table is partial and in-frame only. The sample has 75,000 to 100,000 clones, 91% seen once; the top ten hold about 1.7%. This entry comes from a study of T cell changes during pregnancy in multiple sclerosis. This material consisted of peripheral blood, taken after pregnancy. The genes are TRBV18 and TRBJ2-3; D is ambiguous. The TCR comes from a female donor in good health, enrolled as a control in a pregnancy study. The CDR3 bases are TGTGCCAGCTCACGAAGCACGAGTTCCCCAACAGATACGCAGTATTTT. This encodes CASSRSTSSPTDTQYF.